Listed below are T cell receptor beta chains from one sample, sequenced in a study of tumor and adjacent non-tumor tissue in lung cancer. TCRdb called the multiplex PCR reads again in MiXCR, with one record for every CDR3 protein. The data contain over 80,000 distinct CDR3 sequences, 75% to 85% of them singletons. Sample: distant non-tumor lung tissue. The receptors stem from a man in his 60s with small cell lung cancer. Both conserved end residues are part of each CDR3. Each record gives: clone size, J gene, D gene, V gene, CDR3 protein, CDR3 DNA. The D gene is left open where the match is weak. The size entry is marked missing in some rows and otherwise reads once, few, many or a size class.

- | TRBJ1-3 | - | TRBV12-3/TRBV12-4 | CASSLQGWGNIIYF | TGTGCCAGTAGTTTGCAGGGTTGGGGAAACATCATATATTTT
- | TRBJ1-6 | - | TRBV12-3/TRBV12-4 | CASSPTGQGSPPHF | TGTGCCAGCAGCCCTACAGGGCAAGGATCACCCCCCCACTTT
many | TRBJ2-1 | - | TRBV4-2 | CASSQDLAGKGYNEQFF | TGTGCCAGCAGCCAAGATTTAGCCGGGAAAGGGTACAATGAGCAGTTCTTC
- | TRBJ2-1 | - | TRBV24-1 | CATSGPLDGLLFF | TGTGCCACCAGTGGGCCACTCGACGGGTTACTGTTCTTC
once | TRBJ2-2 | TRBD2 | TRBV12-3/TRBV12-4 | CASRLAANTGEQFF | TGTGCTAGCAGACTAGCCGCGAACACCGGGGAGCAGTTTTTT
- | TRBJ2-7 | - | TRBV6-1 | CASSDSGLAVYEQYF | TGTGCCAGTAGTGATTCGGGGCTCGCCGTCTACGAGCAGTACTTC
- | TRBJ2-3 | - | TRBV29-1 | CNVKRQFVADTQYF | TGCAACGTTAAACGGCAATTCGTCGCAGATACGCAGTATTTT
- | TRBJ2-3 | TRBD2 | TRBV6-2/TRBV6-3 | CASKVGGPDMQYF | TGTGCCAGCAAGGTGGGAGGGCCAGATATGCAGTATTTT
- | TRBJ2-5 | - | TRBV12-3/TRBV12-4 | CASSLAGRNQETHYF | TGCGCCAGCAGTTTAGCTGGACGGAACCAAGAGACCCACTACTTC
- | TRBJ1-2 | - | TRBV7-8 | CASNPEGEGASGYTF | TGTGCCAGCAACCCCGAGGGAGAGGGTGCGTCTGGCTACACCTTC
- | TRBJ2-2 | - | TRBV11-2 | CVSSLVWSNTGELFF | TGTGTCAGCAGCTTAGTGTGGTCGAATACCGGGGAGCTGTTTTTT
- | TRBJ2-7 | - | TRBV11-2 | CASSLKIGGYEQYF | TGTGCTAGCAGCTTAAAAATAGGAGGGTACGAGCAGTACTTC
few | TRBJ2-5 | TRBD2 | TRBV5-1 | CASWAAGGTQYF | TGCGCCAGCTGGGCCGCGGGGGGGACCCAGTACTTC
once | TRBJ2-1 | TRBD2 | TRBV12-3/TRBV12-4 | CTSSLRASGSHEQFF | TGTACCAGTAGCTTACGGGCTAGCGGTTCGCATGAGCAGTTCTTC
- | TRBJ2-3 | TRBD2 | TRBV7-8 | CARSFGASGSADTQYF | TGTGCCCGCAGCTTTGGGGCGAGCGGGAGCGCAGATACGCAGTATTTT
- | TRBJ2-1 | TRBD2 | TRBV20-1 | CSAREPAGDWNEEFF | TGCAGTGCTAGAGAGCCAGCGGGAGATTGGAATGAGGAGTTCTTC
- | TRBJ2-1 | TRBD2 | TRBV7-3 | CASSLGGAGVNIEQFF | TGTGCGAGCAGCTTAGGGGGAGCGGGAGTGAACATTGAGCAGTTCTTC
- | TRBJ2-1 | TRBD2 | TRBV20-1 | CTTTLAGGPNEHFF | TGCACTACAACCCTAGCGGGAGGGCCTAATGAGCACTTCTTC
once | TRBJ2-2 | - | TRBV12-3/TRBV12-4 | CASTSASMGELFF | TGTGCCAGCACCTCTGCCTCCATGGGGGAGCTGTTTTTT
- | TRBJ2-1 | TRBD2 | TRBV11-1 | CASRSESRTSGCGNERFF | TGTGCCAGCAGATCAGAATCGAGGACTAGCGGGTGTGGTAATGAGCGGTTCTTC
- | TRBJ2-2 | - | TRBV4-2 | CASSQDQSANTEELFF | TGTGCCAGCAGCCAAGATCAGAGTGCCAACACCGAGGAGTTATTTTTT
- | TRBJ2-7 | - | TRBV5-4 | CASGLVPSGEQYF | TGTGCCAGCGGCTTGGTCCCATCCGGCGAGCAGTACTTC
many | TRBJ2-3 | TRBD2 | TRBV28 | CASSDPSGASGSTDTQYF | TGTGCCAGCAGTGACCCCAGCGGGGCTAGCGGTAGCACAGATACGCAGTATTTT